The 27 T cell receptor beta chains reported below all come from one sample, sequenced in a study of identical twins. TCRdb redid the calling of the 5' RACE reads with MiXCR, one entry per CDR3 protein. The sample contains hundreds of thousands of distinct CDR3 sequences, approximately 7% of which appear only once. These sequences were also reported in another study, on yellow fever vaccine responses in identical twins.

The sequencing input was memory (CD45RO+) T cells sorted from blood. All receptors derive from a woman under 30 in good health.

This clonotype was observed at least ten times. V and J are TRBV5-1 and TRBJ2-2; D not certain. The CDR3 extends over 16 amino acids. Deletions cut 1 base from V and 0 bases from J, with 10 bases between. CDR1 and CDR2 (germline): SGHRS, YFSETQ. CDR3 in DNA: TGCGCCAGCAGCTTGTCCCCAGACCCGAACACCGGGGAGCTGTTTTTT. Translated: CASSLSPDPNTGELFF.

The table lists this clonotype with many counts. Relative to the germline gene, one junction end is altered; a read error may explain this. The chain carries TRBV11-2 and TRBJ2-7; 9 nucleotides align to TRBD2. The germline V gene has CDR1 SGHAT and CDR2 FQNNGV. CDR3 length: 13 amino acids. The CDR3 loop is CASSLAGVYEQYF. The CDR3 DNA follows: TGTGCCAGCAGTTTAGCGGGAGTATACGAGCAGTACTTC. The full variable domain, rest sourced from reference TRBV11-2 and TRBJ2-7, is EAGVAQSPRYKIIEKRQSVAFWCNPISGHATLYWYQQILGQGPKLLIQFQNNGVVDDSQLPKDRFSAERLKGVDSTLKIQPAKLEDSAVYLCASSLAGVYEQYFGPGTRLTVT.

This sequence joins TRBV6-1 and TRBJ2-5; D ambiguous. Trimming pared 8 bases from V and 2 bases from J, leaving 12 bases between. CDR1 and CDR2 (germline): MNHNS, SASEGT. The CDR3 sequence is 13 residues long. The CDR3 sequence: CASLGRDQETQYF. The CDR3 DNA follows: TGTGCCAGCTTAGGAAGGGATCAAGAGACCCAGTACTTC.

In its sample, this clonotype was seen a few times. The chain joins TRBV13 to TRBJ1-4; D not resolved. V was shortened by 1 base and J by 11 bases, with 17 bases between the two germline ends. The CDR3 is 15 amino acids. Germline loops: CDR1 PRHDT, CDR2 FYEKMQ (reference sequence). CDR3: CASSLVGFDGGKLFF. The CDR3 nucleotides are TGTGCCAGCAGCTTAGTCGGCTTTGATGGTGGGAAACTGTTTTTT.

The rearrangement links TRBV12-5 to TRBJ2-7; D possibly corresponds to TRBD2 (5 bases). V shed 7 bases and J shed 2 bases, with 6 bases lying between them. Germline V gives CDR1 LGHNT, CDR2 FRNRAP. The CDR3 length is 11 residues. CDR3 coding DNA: TGTGCTAGTGCGGGAACCTACGAGCAGTACTTC. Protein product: CASAGTYEQYF.

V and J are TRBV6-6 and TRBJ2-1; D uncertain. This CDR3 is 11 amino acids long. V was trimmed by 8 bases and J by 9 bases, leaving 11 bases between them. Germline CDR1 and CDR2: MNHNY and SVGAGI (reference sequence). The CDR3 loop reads CASSSTGEQFF. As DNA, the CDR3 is TGTGCCAGCTCCTCAACCGGTGAGCAGTTCTTC.

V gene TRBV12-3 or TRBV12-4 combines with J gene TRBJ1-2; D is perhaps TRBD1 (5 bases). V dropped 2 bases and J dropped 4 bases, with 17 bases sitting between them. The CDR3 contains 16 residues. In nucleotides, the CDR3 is TGTGCCAGCAGTTTAACGTCATATGGACATGCCTATGGCTACACCTTC. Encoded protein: CASSLTSYGHAYGYTF.

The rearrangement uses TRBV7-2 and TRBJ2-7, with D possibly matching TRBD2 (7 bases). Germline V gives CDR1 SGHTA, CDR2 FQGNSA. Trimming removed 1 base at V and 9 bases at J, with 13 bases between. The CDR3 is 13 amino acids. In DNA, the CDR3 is TGTGCCAGCAGCTTAGAGGGGGGGATAGGGCAGTACTTC. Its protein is CASSLEGGIGQYF. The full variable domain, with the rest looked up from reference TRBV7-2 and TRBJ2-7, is GAGVSQSPSNKVTEKGKDVELRCDPISGHTALYWYRQSLGQGLEFLIYFQGNSAPDKSGLPSDRFSAERTGGSVSTLTIQRTQQEDSAVYLCASSLEGGIGQYFGPGTRLTVT.

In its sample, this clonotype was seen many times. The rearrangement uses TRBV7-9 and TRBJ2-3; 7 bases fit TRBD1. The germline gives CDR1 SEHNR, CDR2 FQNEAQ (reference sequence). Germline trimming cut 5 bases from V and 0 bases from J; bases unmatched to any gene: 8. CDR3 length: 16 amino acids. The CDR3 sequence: CASSPRQGRSTDTQYF. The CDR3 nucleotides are TGTGCCAGCAGCCCGCGACAGGGTAGAAGCACAGATACGCAGTATTTT. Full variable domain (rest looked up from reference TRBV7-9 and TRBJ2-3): DTGVSQNPRHKITKRGQNVTFRCDPISEHNRLYWYRQTLGQGPEFLTYFQNEAQLEKSRLLSDRFSAERPKGSFSTLEIQRTEQGDSAMYLCASSPRQGRSTDTQYFGPGTRLTVL.

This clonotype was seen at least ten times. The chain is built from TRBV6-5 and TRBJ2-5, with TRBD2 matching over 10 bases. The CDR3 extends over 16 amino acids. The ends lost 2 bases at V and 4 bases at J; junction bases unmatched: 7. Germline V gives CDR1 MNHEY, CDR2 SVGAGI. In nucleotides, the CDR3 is TGTGCCAGCAGTTACGGGGCTAGCGGGAGTCCAGAGACCCAGTACTTC. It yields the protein CASSYGASGSPETQYF.

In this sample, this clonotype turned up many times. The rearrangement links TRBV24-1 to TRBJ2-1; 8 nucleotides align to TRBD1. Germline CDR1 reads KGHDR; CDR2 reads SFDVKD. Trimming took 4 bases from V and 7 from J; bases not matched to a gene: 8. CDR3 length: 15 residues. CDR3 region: CATSDYGTGGNEQFF. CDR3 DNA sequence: TGTGCCACCAGTGACTACGGGACAGGCGGGAATGAGCAGTTCTTC.

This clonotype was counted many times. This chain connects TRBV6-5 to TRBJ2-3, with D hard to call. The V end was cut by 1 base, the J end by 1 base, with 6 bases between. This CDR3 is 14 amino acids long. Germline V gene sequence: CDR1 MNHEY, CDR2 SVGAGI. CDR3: CASSYFGGTDTQYF. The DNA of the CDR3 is TGTGCCAGCAGTTACTTTGGGGGCACAGATACGCAGTATTTT.

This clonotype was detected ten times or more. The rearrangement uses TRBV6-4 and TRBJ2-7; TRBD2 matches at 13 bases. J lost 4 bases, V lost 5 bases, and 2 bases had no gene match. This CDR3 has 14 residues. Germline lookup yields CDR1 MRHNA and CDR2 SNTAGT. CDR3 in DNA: TGTGCCAGCAGTCGGACTAGCGGGAGTTACGAGCAGTACTTC. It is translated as CASSRTSGSYEQYF.

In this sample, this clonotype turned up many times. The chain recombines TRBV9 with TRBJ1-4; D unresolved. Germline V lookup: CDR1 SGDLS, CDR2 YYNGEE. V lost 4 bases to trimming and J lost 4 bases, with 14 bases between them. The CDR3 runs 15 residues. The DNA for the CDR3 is TGTGCCAGCAGCCCGACGGACGGATATAATGAAAAACTGTTTTTT. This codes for CASSPTDGYNEKLFF.

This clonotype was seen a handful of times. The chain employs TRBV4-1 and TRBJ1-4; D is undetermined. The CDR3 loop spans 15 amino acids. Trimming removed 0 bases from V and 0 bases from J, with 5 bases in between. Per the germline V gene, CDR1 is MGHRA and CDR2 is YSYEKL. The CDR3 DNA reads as TGCGCCAGCAGCCAAGATCAGGCAACTAATGAAAAACTGTTTTTT. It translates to CASSQDQATNEKLFF.

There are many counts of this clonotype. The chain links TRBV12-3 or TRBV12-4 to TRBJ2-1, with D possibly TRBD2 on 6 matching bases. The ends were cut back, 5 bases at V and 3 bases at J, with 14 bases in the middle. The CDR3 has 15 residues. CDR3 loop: CASSPLAGNYNEQFF. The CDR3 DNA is TGTGCCAGCAGTCCCTTGGCGGGAAACTACAATGAGCAGTTCTTC.

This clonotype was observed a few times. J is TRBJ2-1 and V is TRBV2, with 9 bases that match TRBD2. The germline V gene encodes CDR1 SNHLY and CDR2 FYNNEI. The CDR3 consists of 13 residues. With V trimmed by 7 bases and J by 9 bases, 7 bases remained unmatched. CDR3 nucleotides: TGTGCCAGCATAGTAGCGGGGGTTGGTGAGCAGTTCTTC. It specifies CASIVAGVGEQFF.

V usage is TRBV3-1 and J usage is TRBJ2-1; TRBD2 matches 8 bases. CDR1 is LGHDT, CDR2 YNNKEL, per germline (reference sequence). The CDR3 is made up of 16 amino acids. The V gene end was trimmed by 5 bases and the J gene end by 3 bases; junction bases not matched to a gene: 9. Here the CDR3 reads CASSSAGRALYNEQFF. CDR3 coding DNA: TGTGCCAGCAGCTCGGCCGGGAGGGCCCTCTACAATGAGCAGTTCTTC.

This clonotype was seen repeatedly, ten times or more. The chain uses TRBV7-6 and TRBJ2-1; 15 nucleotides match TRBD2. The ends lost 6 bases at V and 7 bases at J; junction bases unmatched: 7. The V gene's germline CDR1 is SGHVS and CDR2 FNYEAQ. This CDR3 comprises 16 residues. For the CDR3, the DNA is TGTGCCAGCAGTTTGGGACTAGCGGGAGGCACGAATGAGCAGTTCTTC. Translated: CASSLGLAGGTNEQFF.

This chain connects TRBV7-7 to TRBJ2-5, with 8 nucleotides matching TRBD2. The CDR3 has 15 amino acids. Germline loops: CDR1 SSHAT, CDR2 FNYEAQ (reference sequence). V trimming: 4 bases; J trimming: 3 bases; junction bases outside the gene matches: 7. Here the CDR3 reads CASSSARGEKETQYF. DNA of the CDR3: TGTGCCAGCAGCTCGGCGCGGGGGGAAAAAGAGACCCAGTACTTC.

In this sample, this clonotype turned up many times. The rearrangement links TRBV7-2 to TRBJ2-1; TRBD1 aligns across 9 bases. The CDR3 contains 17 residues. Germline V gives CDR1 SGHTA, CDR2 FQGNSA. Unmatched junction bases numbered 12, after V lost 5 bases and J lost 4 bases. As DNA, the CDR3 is TGTGCCAGCAGCCCGTGGACAGGGGCCTCTTATTACAATGAGCAGTTCTTC. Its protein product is CASSPWTGASYYNEQFF.

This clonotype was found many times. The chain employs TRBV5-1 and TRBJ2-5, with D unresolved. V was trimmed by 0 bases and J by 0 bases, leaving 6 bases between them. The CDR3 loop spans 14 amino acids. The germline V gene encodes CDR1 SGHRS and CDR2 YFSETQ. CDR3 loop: CASSLGGNQETQYF. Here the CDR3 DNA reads TGCGCCAGCAGCTTGGGGGGAAACCAAGAGACCCAGTACTTC.

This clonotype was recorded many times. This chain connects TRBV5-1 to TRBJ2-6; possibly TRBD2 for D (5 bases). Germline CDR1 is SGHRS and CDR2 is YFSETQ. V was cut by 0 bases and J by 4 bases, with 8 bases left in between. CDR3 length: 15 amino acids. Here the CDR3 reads CASSLDGLGANVLTF. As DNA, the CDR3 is TGCGCCAGCAGCTTGGACGGACTGGGGGCCAACGTCCTGACTTTC.

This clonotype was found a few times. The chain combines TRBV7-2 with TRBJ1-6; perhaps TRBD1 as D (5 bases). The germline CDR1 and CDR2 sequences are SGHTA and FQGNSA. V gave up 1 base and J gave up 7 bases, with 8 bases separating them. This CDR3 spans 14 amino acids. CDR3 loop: CASSLVQENSPLHF. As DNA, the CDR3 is TGTGCCAGCAGCTTAGTACAGGAGAATTCACCCCTCCACTTT. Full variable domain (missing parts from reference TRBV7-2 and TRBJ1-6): GAGVSQSPSNKVTEKGKDVELRCDPISGHTALYWYRQSLGQGLEFLIYFQGNSAPDKSGLPSDRFSAERTGGSVSTLTIQRTQQEDSAVYLCASSLVQENSPLHFGNGTRLTVT.

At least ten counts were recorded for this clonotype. The CDR3 nucleotides read TGTGCCAGCTGCGCAGGGCCCAATCAGCCCCAGCATTTT. Its protein product is CASCAGPNQPQHF. The V call is TRBV12-3 or TRBV12-4, the J call TRBJ1-5; perhaps TRBD1 as D (5 bases). Between the trimmed V and J ends, which lost 8 bases and 3 bases, there was a span of 11 bases. This CDR3 is built from 13 residues.

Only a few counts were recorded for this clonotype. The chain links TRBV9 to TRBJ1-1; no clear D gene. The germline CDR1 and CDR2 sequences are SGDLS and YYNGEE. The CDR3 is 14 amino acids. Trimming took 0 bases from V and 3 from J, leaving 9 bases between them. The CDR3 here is CASSVDPRDTEAFF. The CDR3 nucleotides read TGTGCCAGCAGCGTAGACCCTAGGGACACTGAAGCTTTCTTT.

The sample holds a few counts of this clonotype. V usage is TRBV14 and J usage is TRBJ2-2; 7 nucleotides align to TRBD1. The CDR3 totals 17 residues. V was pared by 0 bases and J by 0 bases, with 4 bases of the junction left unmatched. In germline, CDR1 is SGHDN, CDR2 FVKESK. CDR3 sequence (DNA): TGTGCCAGCAGCCAAGATTTAGGGACAGCGAACACCGGGGAGCTGTTTTTT. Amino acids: CASSQDLGTANTGELFF.